The rows below give T cell receptor beta chains drawn from one sample of a study of blood T cells in healthy people across ages. One entry per CDR3 protein results from TCRdb running MiXCR on the 5' RACE reads. This table holds around 1,000,000 distinct CDR3 sequences, about 23% found once. Separately, the same data were catalogued under a study of T cells of mothers and their children.

Material: blood. The receptors were gathered from a girl aged 2-10 years in good health. The CDR3 runs from the conserved cysteine through the conserved F or W. Fields, in order: V gene, J gene, D gene, CDR3 length, clone size, CDR3 protein, CDR3 DNA. D genes are given only for firm matches. A row's size may be missing; if present it is once, few, many or a size class.

TRBV2	TRBJ1-5	.	17	.	CASSPSRDIRPNQPQHF	TGTGCCAGCAGTCCAAGCCGGGACATCAGGCCTAATCAGCCCCAGCATTTT
TRBV29-1	TRBJ2-1	.	13	few	CSVGLHLNNEQFF	TGCAGCGTTGGACTCCACTTGAACAATGAGCAGTTCTTC
TRBV7-2	TRBJ1-6	TRBD1	14	few	CASSTQGDNSLLHF	TGTGCCAGCAGCACTCAGGGGGATAATTCACTCCTCCACTTT
TRBV6-1	TRBJ1-2	TRBD1	12	few	CASRRGQYGYTF	TGTGCCAGCAGACGGGGACAGTATGGCTACACCTTC
TRBV27	TRBJ1-5	.	14	.	CASSQRLPNQPQHF	TGTGCCAGCAGTCAACGCCTCCCAAATCAGCCCCAGCATTTT
TRBV6-2/TRBV6-3	TRBJ2-1	.	13	.	CASSYFQGNEQFF	TGTGCCAGCAGTTACTTTCAGGGGAATGAGCAGTTCTTC
TRBV12-3/TRBV12-4	TRBJ2-4	.	15	few	CASSLVGWGGGIQYF	TGTGCCAGCAGTTTAGTGGGCTGGGGCGGAGGCATTCAGTACTTC
TRBV3-1	TRBJ2-1	.	12	.	CASSQGVNEQFF	TGTGCCAGCAGCCAGGGTGTGAATGAGCAGTTCTTC
TRBV6-2/TRBV6-3	TRBJ2-4	.	15	few	CASRPTGFAKNIQYF	TGTGCCAGCAGGCCTACAGGGTTCGCCAAAAACATTCAGTACTTC
TRBV9	TRBJ2-3	.	14	.	CAGSVYASTDTQYF	TGTGCCGGCAGCGTTTACGCTAGCACAGATACGCAGTATTTT
TRBV20-1	TRBJ2-5	.	13	few	CSAPGLYQETQYF	TGCAGTGCTCCGGGACTCTACCAAGAGACCCAGTACTTC
TRBV11-1	TRBJ2-1	.	13	few	CASSLVGDNEQFF	TGTGCCAGCAGCTTAGTTGGTGACAATGAGCAGTTCTTC
TRBV6-5	TRBJ1-2	.	17	.	CASSLETANPFNYGYTF	TGTGCCAGCAGTTTGGAGACCGCTAATCCCTTTAACTATGGCTACACCTTC
TRBV4-1	TRBJ2-5	TRBD2	16	.	CASSQLGLAGRETQYF	TGCGCCAGCAGCCAATTAGGACTAGCGGGCCGGGAGACCCAGTACTTC
TRBV7-2	TRBJ2-5	TRBD1	17	.	CASSLESGTGGLETQYF	TGTGCCAGCAGCTTAGAATCAGGGACAGGGGGCCTTGAGACCCAGTACTTC
TRBV4-3	TRBJ2-3	.	15	.	CASSQRHFGADTQYF	TGCGCCAGCAGCCAACGCCATTTCGGGGCAGATACGCAGTATTTT
TRBV20-1	TRBJ2-5	TRBD1	12	.	CSATDREETQYF	TGCAGTGCTACGGACAGGGAAGAGACCCAGTACTTC
TRBV2	TRBJ1-2	.	15	few	CASSPRPAPNYGYTF	TGTGCCAGCAGTCCGCGACCAGCCCCTAACTATGGCTACACCTTC
TRBV6-2/TRBV6-3	TRBJ2-7	TRBD2	13	.	CASSGGWSYEQYF	TGTGCCAGCAGCGGGGGGTGGAGCTACGAGCAGTACTTC
TRBV20-1	TRBJ2-5	TRBD1	16	.	CSARDPGTGSQETQYF	TGCAGTGCTAGAGATCCTGGGACAGGGAGCCAAGAGACCCAGTACTTT
TRBV4-2	TRBJ1-6	.	16	few	CASSQEAATYNSPLHF	TGTGCCAGCAGCCAAGAGGCAGCAACCTATAATTCACCCCTCCACTTT
TRBV7-2	TRBJ2-5	TRBD1	14	.	CASSPGGRVQTQYF	TGTGCCAGCAGCCCAGGGGGCAGGGTACAGACCCAGTACTTC
TRBV7-2	TRBJ2-6	.	15	.	CASHGGTPGANVLTF	TGTGCCAGCCACGGCGGGACTCCTGGGGCCAACGTCCTGACTTTC
TRBV7-6	TRBJ2-1	.	13	.	CASSLIEDNEQFF	TGTGCCAGCAGCTTAATAGAAGACAATGAGCAGTTCTTC
TRBV20-1	TRBJ2-3	.	15	.	CSAGGLDYSLGTQYF	TGCAGTGCAGGGGGCTTGGACTATTCGTTAGGTACGCAGTATTTT
TRBV24-1	TRBJ2-1	TRBD1	15	.	CATSDIVTGQDEQFF	TGTGCCACCAGTGACATAGTGACAGGGCAGGATGAGCAGTTCTTC
TRBV5-5	TRBJ2-3	.	15	.	CASSPGPNAADTQYF	TGTGCCAGCAGCCCGGGCCCCAACGCGGCAGATACGCAGTATTTT
TRBV12-5	TRBJ2-1	TRBD2	14	few	CASGFGSGGNEQFF	TGTGCTAGTGGTTTCGGTAGCGGGGGGAATGAGCAGTTCTTC
TRBV11-2	TRBJ2-4	.	14	.	CASSFEYAKNIRYF	TGCGCCAGCAGCTTTGAGTATGCCAAAAACATTCGGTACTTC
TRBV11-2	TRBJ2-1	TRBD2	16	.	CASSHVSGSEGDEQFF	TGTGCCAGCAGCCACGTTAGCGGGAGTGAAGGCGATGAGCAGTTCTTC
TRBV29-1	TRBJ2-7	TRBD2	16	.	CSVEVPLAGGGYEQYF	TGCAGCGTTGAAGTCCCCCTAGCGGGAGGGGGTTACGAGCAGTACTTC
TRBV27	TRBJ1-2	TRBD1	16	few	CASSPSTGQLDYGYTF	TGTGCCAGCAGTCCCTCGACAGGGCAATTAGACTATGGCTACACCTTC
TRBV6-1	TRBJ2-7	TRBD1	13	.	CASGQVLSHEQYF	TGTGCCAGCGGACAGGTTTTATCCCACGAGCAGTACTTC
TRBV18	TRBJ2-7	TRBD1	15	few	CASSPTGGSGYEQYF	TGTGCCAGCTCACCCACAGGGGGCTCGGGCTACGAGCAGTACTTC
TRBV7-2	TRBJ2-5	.	15	.	CASSTMGQGAETQYF	TGTGCCAGCAGCACCATGGGGCAGGGTGCGGAGACCCAGTACTTC
TRBV7-2	TRBJ1-5	.	17	.	CASSFEPALYLYQPQHF	TGTGCCAGCAGCTTTGAACCCGCCCTATATTTGTATCAGCCCCAGCATTTT
TRBV6-5	TRBJ1-4	.	15	.	CASTTLSDAGEKLFF	TGTGCCAGCACCACCCTATCGGATGCCGGTGAAAAACTGTTTTTT